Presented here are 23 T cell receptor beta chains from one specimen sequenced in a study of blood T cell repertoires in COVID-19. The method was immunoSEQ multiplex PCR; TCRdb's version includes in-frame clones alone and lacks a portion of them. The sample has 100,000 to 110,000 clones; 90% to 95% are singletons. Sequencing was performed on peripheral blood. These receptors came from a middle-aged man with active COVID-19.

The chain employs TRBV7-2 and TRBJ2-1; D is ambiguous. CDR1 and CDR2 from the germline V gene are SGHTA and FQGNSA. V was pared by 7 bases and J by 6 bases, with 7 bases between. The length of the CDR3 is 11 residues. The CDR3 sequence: CASTPGNEQFF. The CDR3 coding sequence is TGTGCCAGCACACCAGGCAATGAGCAGTTCTTC. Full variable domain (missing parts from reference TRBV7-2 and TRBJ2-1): GAGVSQSPSNKVTEKGKDVELRCDPISGHTALYWYRQSLGQGLEFLIYFQGNSAPDKSGLPSDRFSAERTGGSVSTLTIQRTQQEDSAVYLCASTPGNEQFFGPGTRLTVL.

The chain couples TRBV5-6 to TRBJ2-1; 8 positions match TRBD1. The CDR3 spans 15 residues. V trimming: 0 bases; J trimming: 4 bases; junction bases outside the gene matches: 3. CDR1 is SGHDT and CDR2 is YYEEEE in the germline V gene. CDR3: CASSLAGQGYNEQFF. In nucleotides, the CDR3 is TGTGCCAGCAGCTTGGCAGGACAGGGATACAATGAGCAGTTCTTC.

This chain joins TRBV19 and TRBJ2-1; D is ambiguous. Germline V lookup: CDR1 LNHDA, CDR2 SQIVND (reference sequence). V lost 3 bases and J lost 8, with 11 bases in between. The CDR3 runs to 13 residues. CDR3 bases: TGTGCCAGTAGTATTGGTGTGGAGTATGAGCAGTTCTTC. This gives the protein CASSIGVEYEQFF.

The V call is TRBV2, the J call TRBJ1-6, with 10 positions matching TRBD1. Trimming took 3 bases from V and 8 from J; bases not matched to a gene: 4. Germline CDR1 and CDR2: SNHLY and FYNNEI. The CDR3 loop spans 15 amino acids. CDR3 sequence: CASSEMGQGYSPLHF. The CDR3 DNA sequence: TGTGCCAGCAGTGAGATGGGACAGGGGTATTCACCCCTCCACTTT.

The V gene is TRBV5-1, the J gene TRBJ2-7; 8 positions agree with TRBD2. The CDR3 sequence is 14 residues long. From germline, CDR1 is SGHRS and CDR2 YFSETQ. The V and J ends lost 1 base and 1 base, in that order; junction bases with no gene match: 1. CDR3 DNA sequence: TGCGCCAGCAGCTTGACTAGCGGTTCCTACGAGCAGTACTTC. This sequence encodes CASSLTSGSYEQYF.

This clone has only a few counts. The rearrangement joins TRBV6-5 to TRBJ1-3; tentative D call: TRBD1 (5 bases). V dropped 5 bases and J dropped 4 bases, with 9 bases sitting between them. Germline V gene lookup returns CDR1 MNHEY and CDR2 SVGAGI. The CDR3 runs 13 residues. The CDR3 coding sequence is TGTGCCAGCAGTAGGGGTTCAGGAAACACCATATATTTT. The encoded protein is CASSRGSGNTIYF.

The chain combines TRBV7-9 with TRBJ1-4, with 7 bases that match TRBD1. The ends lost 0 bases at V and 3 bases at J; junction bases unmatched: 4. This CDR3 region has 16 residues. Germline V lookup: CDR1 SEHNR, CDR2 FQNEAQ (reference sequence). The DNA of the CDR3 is TGTGCCAGCAGCTTAGCGCGGGGACAGTCTAATGAAAAACTGTTTTTT. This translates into CASSLARGQSNEKLFF.

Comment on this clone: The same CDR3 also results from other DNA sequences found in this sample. The CDR3, as DNA: TGTGCCAGCAGCTTAGCGGGGGCTAGCACAGATACGCAGTATTTT. Amino acid sequence: CASSLAGASTDTQYF. The genes are TRBV7-6 and TRBJ2-3, with D possibly TRBD1 on 6 matching bases. CDR3 length: 15 amino acids. CDR1 is SGHVS and CDR2 is FNYEAQ in the germline V gene. V was cut by 0 bases and J by 0 bases, with 7 bases left in between.

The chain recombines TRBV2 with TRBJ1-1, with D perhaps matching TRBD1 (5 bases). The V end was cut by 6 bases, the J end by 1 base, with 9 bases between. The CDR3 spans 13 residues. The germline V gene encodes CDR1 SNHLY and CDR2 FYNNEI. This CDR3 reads CASRTRENTEAFF. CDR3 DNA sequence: TGTGCCAGCAGGACCAGGGAGAACACTGAAGCTTTCTTT.

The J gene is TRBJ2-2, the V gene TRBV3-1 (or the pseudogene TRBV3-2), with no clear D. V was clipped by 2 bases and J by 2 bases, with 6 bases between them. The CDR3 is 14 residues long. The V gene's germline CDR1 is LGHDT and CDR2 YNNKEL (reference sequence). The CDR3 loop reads CASSQISNTGELFF. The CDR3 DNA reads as TGTGCCAGCAGCCAAATCTCCAACACCGGGGAGCTGTTTTTT.

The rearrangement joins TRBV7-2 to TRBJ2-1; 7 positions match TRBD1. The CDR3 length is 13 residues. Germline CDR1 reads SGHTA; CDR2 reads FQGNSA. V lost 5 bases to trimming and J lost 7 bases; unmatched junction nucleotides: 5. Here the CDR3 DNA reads TGTGCCAGCAGCCAAGAGACAGGGAATGAGCAGTTCTTC. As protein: CASSQETGNEQFF.

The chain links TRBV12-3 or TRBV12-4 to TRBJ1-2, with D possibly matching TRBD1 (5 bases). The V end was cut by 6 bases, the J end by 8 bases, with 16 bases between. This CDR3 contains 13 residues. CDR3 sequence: CASRPMWGKGYTF. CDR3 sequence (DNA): TGTGCCAGCAGGCCAATGTGGGGCAAAGGCTACACCTTC.

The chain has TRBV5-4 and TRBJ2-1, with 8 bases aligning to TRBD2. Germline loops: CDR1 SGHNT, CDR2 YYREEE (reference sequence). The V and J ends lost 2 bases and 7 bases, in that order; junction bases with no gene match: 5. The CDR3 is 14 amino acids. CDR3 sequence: CASSLAGEWNEQFF. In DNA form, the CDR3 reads TGTGCCAGCAGCTTAGCGGGAGAGTGGAATGAGCAGTTCTTC. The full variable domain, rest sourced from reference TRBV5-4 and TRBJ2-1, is ETGVTQSPTHLIKTRGQQVTLRCSSQSGHNTVSWYQQALGQGPQFIFQYYREEENGRGNFPPRFSGLQFPNYSSELNVNALELDDSALYLCASSLAGEWNEQFFGPGTRLTVL.

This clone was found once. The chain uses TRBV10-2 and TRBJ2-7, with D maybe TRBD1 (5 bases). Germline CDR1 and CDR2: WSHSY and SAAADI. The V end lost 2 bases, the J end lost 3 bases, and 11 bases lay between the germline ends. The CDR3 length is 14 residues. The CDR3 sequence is CASSEARDIYEQYF. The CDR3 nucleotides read TGCGCCAGCAGTGAGGCCAGGGATATCTACGAGCAGTACTTC.

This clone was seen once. The CDR3: CASRPQGEGNQPQHF. In DNA, the CDR3 is TGTGCCAGCAGACCACAGGGGGAGGGTAATCAGCCCCAGCATTTT. This chain links TRBV27 with TRBJ1-5, with 8 bases fitting TRBD1. This CDR3 has 15 residues. Looked up from germline, CDR1 is MNHEY and CDR2 is SMNVEV (reference sequence). V lost 6 bases to trimming and J lost 4 bases; unmatched junction nucleotides: 8.

CDR3 sequence reads: CASSVHQGQGNGELFF. In DNA form, the CDR3 reads TGTGCCAGCAGCGTTCACCAAGGACAGGGGAACGGGGAGCTGTTTTTT. The chain is built from TRBV9 and TRBJ2-2; 9 bases line up with TRBD1. The J segment lost 7 bases and the V segment lost 2 bases, leaving 9 bases of the junction unmatched. This CDR3 contains 16 residues. Germline V gives CDR1 SGDLS, CDR2 YYNGEE.

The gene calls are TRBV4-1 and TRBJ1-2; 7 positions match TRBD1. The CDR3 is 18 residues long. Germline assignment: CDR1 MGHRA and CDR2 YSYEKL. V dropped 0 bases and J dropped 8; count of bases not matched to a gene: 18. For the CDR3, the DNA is TGCGCCAGCAGCCAAGAAAGAGGGAGAACCGGGACAGTAGAAGGCTACACCTTC. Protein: CASSQERGRTGTVEGYTF.

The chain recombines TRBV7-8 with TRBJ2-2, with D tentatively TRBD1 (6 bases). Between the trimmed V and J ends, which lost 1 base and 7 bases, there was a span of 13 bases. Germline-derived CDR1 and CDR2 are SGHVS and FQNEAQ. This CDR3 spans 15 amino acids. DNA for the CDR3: TGTGCCAGCAGCTTAGGGACAGATGTTCTCGGGGAGCTGTTTTTT. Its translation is CASSLGTDVLGELFF. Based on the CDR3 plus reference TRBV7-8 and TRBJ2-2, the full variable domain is GAGVSQSPRYKVAKRGQDVALRCDPISGHVSLFWYQQALGQGPEFLTYFQNEAQLDKSGLPSDRFFAERPEGSVSTLKIQRTQQEDSAVYLCASSLGTDVLGELFFGEGSRLTVL.

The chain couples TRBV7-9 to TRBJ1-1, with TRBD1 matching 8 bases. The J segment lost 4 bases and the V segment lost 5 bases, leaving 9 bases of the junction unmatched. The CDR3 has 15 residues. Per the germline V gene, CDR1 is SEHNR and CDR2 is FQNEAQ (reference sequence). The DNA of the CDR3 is TGTGCCAGCAGCATATCGACAGGGGCGGGCACTGAAGCTTTCTTT. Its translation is CASSISTGAGTEAFF.

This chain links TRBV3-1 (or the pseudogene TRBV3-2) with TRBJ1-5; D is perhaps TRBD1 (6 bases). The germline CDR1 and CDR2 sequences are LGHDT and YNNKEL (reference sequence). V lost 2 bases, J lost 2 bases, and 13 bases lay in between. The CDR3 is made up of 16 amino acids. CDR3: CASSQRYRDGNQPQHF. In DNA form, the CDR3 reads TGTGCCAGCAGCCAACGGTACAGGGATGGCAATCAGCCCCAGCATTTT.

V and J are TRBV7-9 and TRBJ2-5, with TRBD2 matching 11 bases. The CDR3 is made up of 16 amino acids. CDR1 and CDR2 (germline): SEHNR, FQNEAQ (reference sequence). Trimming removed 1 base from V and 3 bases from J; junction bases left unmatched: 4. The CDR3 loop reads CASSLVGLAVKETQYF. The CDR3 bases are TGTGCCAGCAGCTTAGTGGGACTAGCGGTGAAAGAGACCCAGTACTTC.

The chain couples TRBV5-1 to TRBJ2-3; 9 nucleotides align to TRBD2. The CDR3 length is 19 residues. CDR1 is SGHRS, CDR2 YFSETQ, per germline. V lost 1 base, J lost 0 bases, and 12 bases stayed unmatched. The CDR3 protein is CASSLTPLDAGGSTDTQYF. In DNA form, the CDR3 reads TGCGCCAGCAGCTTGACCCCCCTTGATGCGGGGGGGAGCACAGATACGCAGTATTTT.

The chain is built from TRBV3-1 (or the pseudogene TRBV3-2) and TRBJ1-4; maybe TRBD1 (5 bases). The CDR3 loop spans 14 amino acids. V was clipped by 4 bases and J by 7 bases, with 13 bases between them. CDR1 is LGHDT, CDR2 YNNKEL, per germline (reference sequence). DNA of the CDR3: TGTGCCAGCAGCCGGTCGGGGGGTGGTGAAAAACTGTTTTTT. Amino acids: CASSRSGGGEKLFF.